This T cell receptor beta chain was obtained from a study of blood T cells in healthy people across ages (dated by TCRdb to about 2015). Looking at the study overall: In model experiments, roughly one uniquely barcoded TCR beta cDNA molecule per two T cells was captured by template switching. Four age groups were formed from the donors: young (average approximately 15 years), middle-aged (less than 40), aged (about 62) and long-lived (less than 85). Donors of different ages were randomly distributed across sequencing lanes to avoid experimental bias. To track age-related changes in TCR beta repertoire diversity, the study relied on deep sequencing normalized with unique cDNA molecular identifiers. Two additional independent replicas of 1 million unique cDNA reads from the same blood draw were analyzed for two donors (one aged 18 to 30 and one aged 80 or older).

Study-wide findings and limitations: The percentage of naive T cells measured by flow cytometry correlated strongly with observed TCR beta diversity. Compared with the aged group, the long-lived group had more naive CD4+ T cells, fewer expanded clones and increased TCR diversity, suggesting age selection. Because profiling used bulk unsorted PBMCs, naive and antigen-experienced compartments could not be compared conclusively. As age increased, observed TCR beta diversity per million T cells dropped in a roughly linear way, and a significant reduction was already evident by age 40. Total diversity estimates from one million sequenced T cells were considered lower bounds and underestimates. Donor CMV infection status was unknown, potentially confounding age-related changes in expanded clonotypes.

Donors were roughly 40 systemically healthy Caucasian individuals from Russia aged 6 to 90 years. Roughly 9.5 milliliters of peripheral blood were drawn from each donor into EDTA-treated Vacutainer tubes. Ficoll-Paque density-gradient centrifugation was used to isolate PBMCs, with at least 6 million per sample. Trizol reagent was used to extract total RNA from PBMCs, with at least 5 micrograms per sample. Naive CD45RAhigh/CD27high T cell percentages were measured by flow cytometry on a PBMC aliquot from every donor. This clonotype appeared once. Its antigen is still unknown. Base qualities are not at hand, and no much larger clone is one base apart. V is cut by 7 bases and J by 10 bases, and the space between the germline ends is 13 bases. The germline V gene (reference sequence) provides CDR1 MNHNY and CDR2 SVGAGI. Including cysteine and phenylalanine, the CDR3 has 11 amino acids. Of all the DNA, just the CDR3 is kept, 33 bases in frame from base 1.

Library generation was performed with 5' RACE. The sample was run on an Illumina HiSeq 2500. A second roughly 6 to 11 cycle PCR used a sample-barcoded 5' primer and a J-beta primer mix. A unique molecular identifier was introduced onto each TCR beta cDNA molecule by a template-switch 5' adaptor carrying 12 random nucleotides. Each sample yielded at least 2.5 million CDR3-containing paired-end reads. All of the RNA was converted into first-strand cDNA using the Mint cDNA synthesis kit, with a TRBC-specific oligonucleotide serving as the primer. All cDNA was treated with uracil-DNA glycosylase and then went through a first 18-cycle PCR with the universal primers M1SS and BC2_uni_R. The study's own analysis went as follows. Normalization of each sample was performed by random selection of 1 million high-quality reads, each carrying a distinct molecular identifier. Reads sharing molecular identifiers were discarded rather than binned into consensus sequences. MiTCR, run with a Q25 quality threshold and the strictest error-elimination algorithm, handled CDR3 identification, clonotype clustering and error correction. A nonparametric unseen species model with Euler transformation was used to estimate a lower bound on total TCR beta diversity. Clones were called with MiXCR by TCRdb after fastp trimmed the public reads at Q25, and only in-frame beta chains were retained. Merged by CDR3 protein, the rows form single entries marked with the most common genes and DNA. Clone size and V and J calls follow TCRdb, not the original study. The sample table shows 850,000 to 1,000,000 distinct CDR3 sequences, and around 49% are seen once. Of the sample, around 15% falls within the top ten clones.

The rearrangement joined TRBV6-6 to TRBJ1-1; no confident D gene assignment can be made. This TCR came from a man aged 25-45 years in good health. Material for sequencing was blood. The CDR3 in this case is CASKTDLLAFF. The DNA sequence reads TGTGCCAGCAAAACCGACTTACTAGCTTTCTTT.